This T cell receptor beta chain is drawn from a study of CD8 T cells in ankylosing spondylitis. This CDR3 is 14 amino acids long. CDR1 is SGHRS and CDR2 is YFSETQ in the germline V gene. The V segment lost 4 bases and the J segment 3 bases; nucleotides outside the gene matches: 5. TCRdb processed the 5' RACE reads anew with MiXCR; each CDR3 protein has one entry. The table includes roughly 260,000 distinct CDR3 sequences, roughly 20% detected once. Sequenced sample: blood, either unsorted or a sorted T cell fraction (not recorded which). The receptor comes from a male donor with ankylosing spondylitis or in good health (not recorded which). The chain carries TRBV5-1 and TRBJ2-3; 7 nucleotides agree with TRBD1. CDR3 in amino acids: CASSEAGGTDTQYF. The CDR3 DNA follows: TGCGCCAGCAGCGAAGCAGGGGGAACAGATACGCAGTATTTT.